These 32 T cell receptor beta chains originate from one sample sequenced in a study of beta chain features in type 1 diabetes. Sequencing targeted expressed TCRB transcripts, as all isolated RNA had been reverse transcribed. The method was immunoSEQ multiplex PCR; TCRdb's version includes in-frame clones alone and lacks a portion of them. The repertoire holds just over 450,000 clones, about 32% seen once, with roughly 0.06% in the top ten. Sample: naive CD4+ T cells from blood. The receptors stem from a man aged 18 to 30 in good health.

The gene calls are TRBV7-9 and TRBJ1-2; TRBD1 agrees at 7 bases. V was clipped by 1 base and J by 0 bases; unmatched bases: 2. Germline V gene sequence: CDR1 SEHNR, CDR2 FQNEAQ (reference sequence). The CDR3 extends over 15 amino acids. CDR3 in DNA: TGTGCCAGCAGCTTAGGGGACAGCCCTAACTATGGCTACACCTTC. This gives the protein CASSLGDSPNYGYTF.

The chain employs TRBV30 and TRBJ1-5; no reliable D call. The V and J ends lost 1 base and 2 bases respectively, with 12 bases between them. Germline loops: CDR1 GTSNPN, CDR2 SVGIG (reference sequence). The CDR3 is 15 residues long. The CDR3 loop reads CAWSGVSSGNQPQHF. The DNA of the CDR3 is TGTGCCTGGAGTGGGGTGTCGTCGGGCAATCAGCCCCAGCATTTT.

On this clone itself: The sample holds other DNA sequences that translate to the same CDR3. This rearrangement joins TRBV5-1 to TRBJ2-3; unclear D gene. Germline CDR1 and CDR2: SGHRS and YFSETQ. The CDR3 is 13 residues long. Between the trimmed V and J ends, which lost 0 bases and 1 base, there was a span of 3 bases. The CDR3 DNA reads as TGCGCCAGCAGCTTGGCCGGCACAGATACGCAGTATTTT. Translated: CASSLAGTDTQYF. Based on the CDR3 plus reference TRBV5-1 and TRBJ2-3, the full variable domain is KAGVTQTPRYLIKTRGQQVTLSCSPISGHRSVSWYQQTPGQGLQFLFEYFSETQRNKGNFPGRFSGRQFSNSRSEMNVSTLELGDSALYLCASSLAGTDTQYFGPGTRLTVL.

This clone has a handful of counts. The chain combines TRBV2 with TRBJ2-1; D may be TRBD2 (5 bases). The CDR3 has 15 residues. Germline values: CDR1 SNHLY, CDR2 FYNNEI. V shed 5 bases and J shed 0 bases, with 11 bases lying between them. CDR3 sequence: CASSLLESSYNEQFF. DNA for the CDR3: TGTGCCAGCAGTTTACTAGAGAGCTCCTACAATGAGCAGTTCTTC.

This clone was found a few times. V is TRBV4-2 and J is TRBJ2-2; D uncertain. Germline CDR1 and CDR2: LGHNA and YNFKEQ. The V and J ends lost 0 bases and 5 bases respectively, with 10 bases between them. The CDR3 covers 15 residues. CDR3 region: CASSQDRTPTGELFF. The CDR3 nucleotides are TGTGCCAGCAGCCAAGATCGGACCCCGACCGGGGAGCTGTTTTTT.

This clone was observed a handful of times. V gene TRBV2 combines with J gene TRBJ2-1; 7 nucleotides agree with TRBD2. CDR1 and CDR2 from the germline V gene are SNHLY and FYNNEI. The CDR3 consists of 14 residues. The V and J ends lost 8 bases and 9 bases, in that order; junction bases with no gene match: 13. The CDR3 DNA is TGTGCCAGCGGCGAGGGCGGGAGCGTAGCTGAGCAGTTCTTC. It translates to CASGEGGSVAEQFF.

The V and J genes are TRBV9 and TRBJ2-5, with D possibly being TRBD1 or TRBD2 (5 bases each). This CDR3 comprises 15 residues. With 4 bases removed from V and 2 bases from J, the gap between germline ends came to 15 bases. CDR1 is SGDLS and CDR2 is YYNGEE in the germline V gene. The CDR3 region has the DNA TGTGCCAGCAGCTTCGGGACGGCGAAACAAGAGACCCAGTACTTC. Its translation: CASSFGTAKQETQYF.

CDR3 sequence (DNA): TGCAGCACTAGGACGGATACCTACGAGCAGTACTTC. This gives the protein CSTRTDTYEQYF. This chain connects TRBV29-1 to TRBJ2-7; TRBD2 might be the D (5 bases). The CDR3 runs 12 residues. Germline V CDR1 and CDR2: SQVTM, ANQGSEA. The V and J ends lost 8 bases and 2 bases respectively, with 13 bases between them.

The rearrangement links TRBV25-1 to TRBJ2-7; 7 bases match TRBD1. Germline trimming cut 8 bases from V and 0 bases from J; bases unmatched to any gene: 4. Germline CDR1 MGHDK, CDR2 SYGVNS. The CDR3 runs 13 residues. CDR3 amino acids: CASRRQGSYEQYF. The DNA for the CDR3 is TGTGCCAGCCGACGACAGGGCTCCTACGAGCAGTACTTC.

This rearrangement joins TRBV4-3 to TRBJ2-1; TRBD2 aligns across 9 bases. Germline V gene data show CDR1 as LGHNA and CDR2 as YSLEER. Trimming at V came to 6 bases and at J to 3 bases, leaving 9 bases not matched to a gene. The CDR3 consists of 16 residues. In DNA, the CDR3 is TGCGCCAGCAGTCGGATAGCGGGAGTTGTCTACAATGAGCAGTTCTTC. Translating gives CASSRIAGVVYNEQFF.

This clone was counted a few times. The V call is TRBV5-4, the J call TRBJ2-4; 16 positions match TRBD2. CDR1 and CDR2 (germline): SGHNT, YYREEE (reference sequence). The CDR3 extends over 19 amino acids. The junction had 8 bases not matched to a gene; V was cut back by 4 bases and J by 1 base. CDR3 loop: CASSTGTSGRAGAKNIQYF. DNA for the CDR3: TGTGCCAGCAGCACCGGGACTAGCGGGAGGGCCGGTGCCAAAAACATTCAGTACTTC.

The chain uses TRBV25-1 and TRBJ2-7; D is perhaps TRBD1 (6 bases). The CDR3 length is 13 residues. Trimming pared 3 bases from V and 5 bases from J, leaving 11 bases between. The germline CDR1 and CDR2 sequences are MGHDK and SYGVNS. CDR3 region: CASSDPNRDEQYF. The CDR3 DNA is TGTGCCAGCAGTGATCCCAACAGGGACGAGCAGTACTTC.

This clone was picked up a small number of times. The J gene is TRBJ2-3, the V gene TRBV11-2, with D possibly being TRBD1 (6 bases). Germline V gene sequence: CDR1 SGHAT, CDR2 FQNNGV. Trimming cost V 5 bases and J 3 bases, with 12 bases left between them. The CDR3 contains 14 residues. In nucleotides, the CDR3 is TGTGCCAGCAGCCGTACAGGGTTAACAGATACGCAGTATTTT. Its protein is CASSRTGLTDTQYF.

The J gene is TRBJ2-1, the V gene TRBV30, with TRBD1 matching over 9 bases. V trimming: 2 bases; J trimming: 6 bases; junction bases outside the gene matches: 5. The germline CDR1 and CDR2 sequences are GTSNPN and SVGIG (reference sequence). There are 14 residues in the CDR3. Written as DNA, the CDR3 is TGTGCCTGGAGTAAGGACAGGGGAGCCAATGAGCAGTTCTTC. This sequence encodes CAWSKDRGANEQFF.

This clone has a handful of counts. The chain carries TRBV4-2 and TRBJ1-2, with no clear D. The germline V gene encodes CDR1 LGHNA and CDR2 YNFKEQ. This CDR3 contains 13 residues. V lost 1 base and J 5 bases, leaving 8 bases between the germline ends. CDR3 region: CASSQGAPYGYTF. The CDR3 region has the DNA TGTGCCAGCAGCCAAGGGGCGCCTTATGGCTACACCTTC.

This rearrangement joins TRBV18 to TRBJ1-1, with no clear D. There are 14 residues in the CDR3. V lost 4 bases and J 6 bases, leaving 15 bases between the germline ends. The V gene's germline CDR1 is KGHSH and CDR2 LQKENI. CDR3 nucleotide sequence: TGTGCCAGCTCACACGACGGAGTCCGTGCTGAAGCTTTCTTT. Its protein product is CASSHDGVRAEAFF.

This chain uses TRBV9 with TRBJ1-4; 8 bases are a match to TRBD1. The CDR3 sequence is 15 residues long. CDR1 and CDR2 (germline): SGDLS, YYNGEE. V was pared by 0 bases and J by 8 bases, with 6 bases of the junction left unmatched. The CDR3 loop reads CASSVGGQVHEKLFF. Written as DNA, the CDR3 is TGTGCCAGCAGCGTAGGGGGACAGGTCCACGAAAAACTGTTTTTT.

Here the CDR3 reads CASTSGIGNEQFF. The CDR3 region has the DNA TGTGCCAGTACTAGCGGGATTGGCAATGAGCAGTTCTTC. V usage is TRBV19 and J usage is TRBJ2-1; 9 bases match TRBD2. Unmatched junction bases numbered 4, after V lost 7 bases and J lost 6 bases. The CDR3 totals 13 residues. Germline V gene lookup returns CDR1 LNHDA and CDR2 SQIVND (reference sequence).

The gene calls are TRBV7-2 and TRBJ2-7, with D perhaps TRBD2 (5 bases). The CDR3 is made up of 15 amino acids. V lost 5 bases and J 1 base, leaving 15 bases between the germline ends. Germline V CDR1 and CDR2: SGHTA, FQGNSA. CDR3 residues: CASSEVSRESYEQYF. CDR3 nucleotide sequence: TGTGCCAGCAGCGAGGTATCGAGGGAATCCTACGAGCAGTACTTC. Combining the CDR3 with reference TRBV7-2 and TRBJ2-7 gives the whole variable domain GAGVSQSPSNKVTEKGKDVELRCDPISGHTALYWYRQSLGQGLEFLIYFQGNSAPDKSGLPSDRFSAERTGGSVSTLTIQRTQQEDSAVYLCASSEVSRESYEQYFGPGTRLTVT.

Notes on this clone: The sample carries other DNA sequences with the same CDR3. The chain uses TRBV20-1 and TRBJ2-7; D might be TRBD2 (5 bases). With 5 bases removed from V and 3 bases from J, the gap between germline ends came to 5 bases. The CDR3 sequence is 10 residues long. CDR1 and CDR2 from the germline V gene are DFQATT and SNEGSKA (reference sequence). The CDR3 DNA reads as TGCAGTGCTCGGGACTACGAGCAGTACTTC. As protein: CSARDYEQYF.

This clone appeared a few times. The chain is built from TRBV29-1 and TRBJ2-5; D gene unclear. The CDR3 has 12 residues. With 2 bases removed from V and 5 bases from J, the gap between germline ends came to 9 bases. The germline V gene encodes CDR1 SQVTM and CDR2 ANQGSEA. The CDR3 region has the DNA TGCAGCGTTGAAAAAGGGTCGGAGACCCAGTACTTC. Its protein product is CSVEKGSETQYF.

This clone was found once. J is TRBJ1-2 and V is TRBV12-5; 12 positions match TRBD1. J gave up 3 bases and V 6 bases, and 5 bases lay outside the gene matches. The germline V gene encodes CDR1 LGHNT and CDR2 FRNRAP. The CDR3 runs 15 residues. The CDR3: CASGSRDRGHYGYTF. The DNA for the CDR3 is TGTGCTAGTGGGTCCCGGGACAGGGGGCACTATGGCTACACCTTC.

This clone was observed a few times. This chain joins TRBV25-1 and TRBJ2-4; 11 bases align to TRBD1. The CDR3 runs to 14 residues. Germline loops: CDR1 MGHDK, CDR2 SYGVNS. V shed 4 bases and J 12 bases; nucleotides not matched to a gene: 8. CDR3 in amino acids: CASSGTGGRRTQYF. DNA for the CDR3: TGTGCCAGCAGTGGGACAGGGGGCCGGAGAACTCAGTACTTC. Filled out from reference TRBV25-1 and TRBJ2-4, the complete variable domain reads EADIYQTPRYLVIGTGKKITLECSQTMGHDKMYWYQQDPGMELHLIHYSYGVNSTEKGDLSSESTVSRIRTEHFPLTLESARPSHTSQYLCASSGTGGRRTQYFGAGTRLSVL.

This clone has just a few counts. Other nucleotide sequences from this sample produce the same CDR3. This chain connects TRBV5-1 to TRBJ2-3, with no clear D. Trimming took 2 bases from V and 3 from J, leaving 7 bases between them. The CDR3 runs to 13 residues. Germline CDR1 SGHRS, CDR2 YFSETQ. The CDR3 region is CASSFEGTDTQYF. DNA of the CDR3: TGCGCCAGCAGCTTTGAAGGGACAGATACGCAGTATTTT. Combining the CDR3 with reference TRBV5-1 and TRBJ2-3 gives the whole variable domain KAGVTQTPRYLIKTRGQQVTLSCSPISGHRSVSWYQQTPGQGLQFLFEYFSETQRNKGNFPGRFSGRQFSNSRSEMNVSTLELGDSALYLCASSFEGTDTQYFGPGTRLTVL.

This clone occurred a few times. The genes are TRBV20-1 and TRBJ2-1; D gene uncertain. V gave up 8 bases and J gave up 0 bases, with 5 bases separating them. From germline, CDR1 is DFQATT and CDR2 SNEGSKA (reference sequence). This CDR3 contains 11 residues. The CDR3: CSPSSYNEQFF. CDR3 sequence (DNA): TGCAGTCCAAGCTCCTACAATGAGCAGTTCTTC.

V is TRBV29-1 and J is TRBJ2-1; tentative D call: TRBD2 (5 bases). The CDR3 is made up of 15 amino acids. V lost 8 bases and J lost 4, with 21 bases in between. Germline CDR1 is SQVTM and CDR2 is ANQGSEA. The CDR3 loop is CSLTSVTTRYNEQFF. CDR3 nucleotide sequence: TGCAGCCTGACCTCCGTGACTACCCGTTACAATGAGCAGTTCTTC.

This chain connects TRBV30 to TRBJ1-5; no definite D call. Germline V lookup: CDR1 GTSNPN, CDR2 SVGIG (reference sequence). Trimming took off 0 bases at V and 9 bases at J, with 12 bases between the two ends. This CDR3 has 13 amino acids. The DNA for the CDR3 is TGTGCCTGGAGTGTAACTACGAAGCGGCCCCAGCATTTT. Translated, it gives CAWSVTTKRPQHF.

This clone was seen a handful of times. The J gene is TRBJ2-3, the V gene TRBV29-1, with D possibly being TRBD1 or TRBD2 (5 bases each). V was cut by 3 bases and J by 5 bases, with 12 bases left in between. CDR1 and CDR2 from the germline V gene are SQVTM and ANQGSEA. This CDR3 region has 13 residues. CDR3: CSVELGAGDTQYF. CDR3 in DNA: TGCAGCGTTGAGTTAGGGGCGGGAGATACGCAGTATTTT.

This clone was observed a single time. The chain recombines TRBV11-2 with TRBJ2-2, with TRBD2 matching over 11 bases. V lost 5 bases, J lost 2 bases, and 4 bases stayed unmatched. This CDR3 region has 16 residues. The germline V gene encodes CDR1 SGHAT and CDR2 FQNNGV. DNA of the CDR3: TGTGCCAGCAGCCCGGGACTAGCGGATAACACCGGGGAGCTGTTTTTT. Translated: CASSPGLADNTGELFF.

The rearrangement links TRBV7-9 to TRBJ2-7; D is ambiguous. The V end lost 10 bases, the J end lost 7 bases, and 5 bases lay between the germline ends. Germline V CDR1 and CDR2: SEHNR, FQNEAQ (reference sequence). The CDR3 totals 8 residues. The DNA of the CDR3 is TGTGCCAAGGTAGAGCAGTACTTC. This gives the protein CAKVEQYF.

This clone came up a few times. The CDR3 sequence: CASSLARGLLQETQYF. The CDR3 region has the DNA TGTGCCAGCAGCTTAGCCAGAGGGCTACTTCAAGAGACCCAGTACTTC. The chain uses TRBV11-1 and TRBJ2-5; perhaps TRBD2 as D (5 bases). The CDR3 is 16 amino acids. Trimming removed 0 bases from V and 2 bases from J, with 13 bases in between. Germline CDR1 and CDR2: SGHAT and FQDESV (reference sequence).

The chain has TRBV20-1 and TRBJ2-7, with no clear D. The length of the CDR3 is 11 residues. V gave up 7 bases and J gave up 0 bases, with 7 bases separating them. Looked up from germline, CDR1 is DFQATT and CDR2 is SNEGSKA (reference sequence). The DNA of the CDR3 is TGCAGTGTTACGGACTCCTACGAGCAGTACTTC. It yields the protein CSVTDSYEQYF.